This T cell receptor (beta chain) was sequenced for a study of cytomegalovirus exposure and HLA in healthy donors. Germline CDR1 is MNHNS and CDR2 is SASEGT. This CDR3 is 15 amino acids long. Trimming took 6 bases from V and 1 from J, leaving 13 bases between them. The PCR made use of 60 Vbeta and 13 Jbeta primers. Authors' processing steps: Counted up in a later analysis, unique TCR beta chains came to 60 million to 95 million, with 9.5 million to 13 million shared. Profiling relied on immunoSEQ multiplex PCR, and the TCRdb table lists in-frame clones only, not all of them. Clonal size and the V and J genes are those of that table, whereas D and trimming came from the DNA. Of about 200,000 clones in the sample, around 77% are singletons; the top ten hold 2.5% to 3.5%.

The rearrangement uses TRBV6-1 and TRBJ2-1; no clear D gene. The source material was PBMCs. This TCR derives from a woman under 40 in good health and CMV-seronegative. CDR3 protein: CASSTYAVSYNEQFF. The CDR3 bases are TGTGCCAGCAGCACCTATGCTGTGTCCTACAATGAGCAGTTCTTC.